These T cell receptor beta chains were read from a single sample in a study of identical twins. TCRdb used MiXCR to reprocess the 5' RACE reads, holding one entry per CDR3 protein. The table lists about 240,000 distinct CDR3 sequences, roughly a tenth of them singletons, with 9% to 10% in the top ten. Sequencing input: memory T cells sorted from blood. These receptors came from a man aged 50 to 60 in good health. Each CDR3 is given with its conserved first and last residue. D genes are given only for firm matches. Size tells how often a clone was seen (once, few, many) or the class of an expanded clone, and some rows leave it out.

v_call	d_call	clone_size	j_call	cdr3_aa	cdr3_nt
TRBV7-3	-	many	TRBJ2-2	CASSLMGRGGTGELFF	TGTGCCAGCAGCTTAATGGGCAGGGGCGGAACCGGGGAGCTGTTTTTT
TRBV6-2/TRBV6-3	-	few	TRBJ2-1	CASSNYRAGNEQFF	TGTGCCAGCAGTAACTACAGGGCCGGGAATGAGCAGTTCTTC
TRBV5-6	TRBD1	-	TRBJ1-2	CASSSIADRGGGYTF	TGTGCCAGCAGCTCGATAGCGGACAGGGGCGGAGGCTACACCTTC
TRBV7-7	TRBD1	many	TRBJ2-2	CASSLRQGTGELFF	TGTGCTAGCAGCCTACGACAGGGGACCGGGGAGCTGTTTTTT
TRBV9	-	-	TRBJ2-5	CASSSRPSTGAQETQYF	TGTGCCAGCAGCTCCCGACCTTCGACAGGAGCGCAAGAGACCCAGTACTTC
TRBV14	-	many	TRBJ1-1	CASSQWGEAFF	TGTGCCAGCAGCCAATGGGGCGAAGCTTTCTTT
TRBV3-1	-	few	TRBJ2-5	CASSQLGGQVETQYF	TGTGCCAGCAGCCAGCTGGGGGGGCAAGTAGAGACCCAGTACTTC
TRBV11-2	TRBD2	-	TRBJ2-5	CASSLERASGRGETQYF	TGTGCCAGCAGCTTAGAAAGGGCTAGCGGGAGAGGAGAGACCCAGTACTTC
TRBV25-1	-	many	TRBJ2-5	CASQGLLETQYF	TGTGCCAGTCAGGGTTTGCTAGAGACCCAGTACTTC
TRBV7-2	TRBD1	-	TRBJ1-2	CASSLAPGQRYGYTF	TGTGCCAGCAGCTTAGCGCCGGGACAGCGCTATGGCTACACCTTC
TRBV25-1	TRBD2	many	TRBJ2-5	CASSGTWTSRETQYF	TGTGCCAGCAGTGGGACATGGACTAGCCGGGAGACCCAGTACTTC
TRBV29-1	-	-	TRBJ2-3	CSAEGAVGTDTQYF	TGCAGCGCCGAAGGAGCGGTCGGAACAGATACGCAGTATTTT
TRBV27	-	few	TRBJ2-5	CASSFAGNGETQYF	TGTGCCAGCAGTTTTGCAGGAAATGGGGAGACCCAGTACTTC
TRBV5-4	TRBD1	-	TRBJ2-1	CASSLGSPGQGSGEQFF	TGTGCCAGCAGCTTGGGGTCCCCGGGACAGGGGTCGGGTGAGCAGTTCTTC
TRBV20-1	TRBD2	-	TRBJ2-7	CSARLLAGGRKEYF	TGCAGTGCTAGACTACTAGCGGGAGGCCGAAAGGAGTACTTC
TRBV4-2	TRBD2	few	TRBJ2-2	CASSQETSGNTGELFF	TGTGCCAGCAGCCAAGAGACTAGCGGGAACACCGGGGAGCTGTTTTTT
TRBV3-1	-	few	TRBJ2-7	CASRQGISGEQYF	TGTGCCAGCAGGCAGGGGATCTCGGGGGAGCAGTACTTC
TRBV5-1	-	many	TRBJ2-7	CASSKTLDEQYF	TGCGCCAGCAGCAAAACGCTAGACGAGCAGTACTTC
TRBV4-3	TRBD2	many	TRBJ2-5	CASSQDRASGGFGTQYF	TGCGCCAGCAGCCAAGATCGGGCTAGCGGGGGTTTTGGGACCCAGTACTTC
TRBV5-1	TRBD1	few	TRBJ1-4	CASGQVGDEKLFF	TGCGCCAGCGGACAGGTTGGAGATGAAAAACTGTTTTTT
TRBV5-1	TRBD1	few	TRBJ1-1	CASSSQGVGLNSEAFF	TGCGCCAGCAGTTCGCAGGGGGTGGGTCTCAATTCTGAAGCTTTCTTT
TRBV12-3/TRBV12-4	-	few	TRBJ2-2	CASSMGRDTGELFF	TGTGCCAGCAGCATGGGCCGAGACACCGGGGAGCTGTTTTTT
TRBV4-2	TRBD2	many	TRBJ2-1	CASSQLAGAPNEQFF	TGTGCCAGCAGCCAACTAGCGGGAGCGCCGAATGAGCAGTTCTTC
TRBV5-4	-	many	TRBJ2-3	CASSLGGLNPGDTQYF	TGTGCCAGCAGCTTGGGCGGCCTCAACCCCGGGGATACGCAGTATTTT
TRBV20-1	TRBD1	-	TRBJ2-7	CSARPPTGGEQYF	TGCAGTGCTAGACCTCCGACAGGGGGCGAGCAGTACTTC
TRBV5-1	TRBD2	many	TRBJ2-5	CASSLGTSVGRGETQYF	TGCGCCAGCAGCCTCGGGACTAGCGTGGGTCGGGGGGAGACCCAGTACTTC
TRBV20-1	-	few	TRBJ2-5	CSAALWHQETQYF	TGCAGTGCTGCCCTCTGGCACCAAGAGACCCAGTACTTC
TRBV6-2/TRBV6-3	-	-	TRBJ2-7	CASSHLYPGEQYF	TGTGCCAGCAGCCACCTCTATCCAGGCGAGCAGTACTTC
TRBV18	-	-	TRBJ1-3	CASSPFPADSGNTIYF	TGTGCCAGCTCACCATTCCCTGCCGACTCTGGAAACACCATATATTTT
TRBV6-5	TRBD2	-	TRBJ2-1	CASSYSGGGAFEQFF	TGTGCCAGCAGTTATAGCGGCGGGGGGGCTTTTGAGCAGTTCTTC